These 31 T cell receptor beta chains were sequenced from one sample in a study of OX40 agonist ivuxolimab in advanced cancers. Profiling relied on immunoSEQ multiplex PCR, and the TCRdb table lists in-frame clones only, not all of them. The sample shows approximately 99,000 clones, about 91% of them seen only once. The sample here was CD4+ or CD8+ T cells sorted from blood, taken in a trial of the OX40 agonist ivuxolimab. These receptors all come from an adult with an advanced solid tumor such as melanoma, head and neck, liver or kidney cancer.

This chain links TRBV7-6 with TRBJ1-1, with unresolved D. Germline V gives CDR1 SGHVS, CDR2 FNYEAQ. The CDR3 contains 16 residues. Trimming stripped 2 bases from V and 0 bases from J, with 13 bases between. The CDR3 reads CASSLNPGLMNTEAFF. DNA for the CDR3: TGTGCCAGCAGCTTAAACCCCGGACTGATGAACACTGAAGCTTTCTTT.

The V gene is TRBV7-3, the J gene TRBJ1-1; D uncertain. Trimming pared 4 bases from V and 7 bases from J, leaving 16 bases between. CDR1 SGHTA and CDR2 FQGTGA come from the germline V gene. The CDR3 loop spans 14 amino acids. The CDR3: CASSSPPWWSEAFF. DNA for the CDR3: TGTGCCAGCAGCTCCCCCCCATGGTGGAGTGAAGCTTTCTTT.

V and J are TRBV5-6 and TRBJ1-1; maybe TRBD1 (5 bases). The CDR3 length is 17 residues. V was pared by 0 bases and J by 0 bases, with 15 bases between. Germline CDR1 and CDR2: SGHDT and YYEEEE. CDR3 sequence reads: CASSLAFDRTLNTEAFF. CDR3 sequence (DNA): TGTGCCAGCAGCTTGGCCTTTGACAGAACATTGAACACTGAAGCTTTCTTT.

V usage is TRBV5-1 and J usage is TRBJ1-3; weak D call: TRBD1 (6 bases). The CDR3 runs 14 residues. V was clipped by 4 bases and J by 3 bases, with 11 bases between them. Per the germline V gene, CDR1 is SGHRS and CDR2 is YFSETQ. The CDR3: CASSPGADGNTIYF. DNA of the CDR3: TGCGCCAGCAGCCCGGGGGCCGATGGAAACACCATATATTTT. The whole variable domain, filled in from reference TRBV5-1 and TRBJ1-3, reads KAGVTQTPRYLIKTRGQQVTLSCSPISGHRSVSWYQQTPGQGLQFLFEYFSETQRNKGNFPGRFSGRQFSNSRSEMNVSTLELGDSALYLCASSPGADGNTIYFGEGSWLTVV.

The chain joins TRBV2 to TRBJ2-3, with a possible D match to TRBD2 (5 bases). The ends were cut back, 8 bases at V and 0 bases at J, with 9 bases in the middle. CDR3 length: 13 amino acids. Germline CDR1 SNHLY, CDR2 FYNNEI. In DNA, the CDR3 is TGTGCCAGCGGAGCGGACAGCACAGATACGCAGTATTTT. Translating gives CASGADSTDTQYF.

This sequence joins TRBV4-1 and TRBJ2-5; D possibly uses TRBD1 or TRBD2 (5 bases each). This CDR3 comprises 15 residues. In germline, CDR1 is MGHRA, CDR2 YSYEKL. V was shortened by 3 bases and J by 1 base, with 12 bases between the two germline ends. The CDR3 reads CASSQGVIGQETQYF. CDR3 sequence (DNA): TGCGCCAGCAGCCAGGGGGTAATAGGCCAAGAGACCCAGTACTTC.

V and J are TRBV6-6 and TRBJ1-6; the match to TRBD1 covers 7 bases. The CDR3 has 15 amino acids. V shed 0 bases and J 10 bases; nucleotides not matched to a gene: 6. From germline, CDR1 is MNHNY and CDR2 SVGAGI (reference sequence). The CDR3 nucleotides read TGTGCCAGCAGTTACTCGGAACAGGGGAACTCACCCCTCCACTTT. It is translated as CASSYSEQGNSPLHF.

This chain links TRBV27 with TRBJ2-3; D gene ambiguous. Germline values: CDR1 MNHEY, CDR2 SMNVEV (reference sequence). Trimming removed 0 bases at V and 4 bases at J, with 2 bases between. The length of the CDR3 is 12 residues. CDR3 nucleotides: TGTGCCAGCAGTTTATCACCAGATACGCAGTATTTT. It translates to CASSLSPDTQYF.

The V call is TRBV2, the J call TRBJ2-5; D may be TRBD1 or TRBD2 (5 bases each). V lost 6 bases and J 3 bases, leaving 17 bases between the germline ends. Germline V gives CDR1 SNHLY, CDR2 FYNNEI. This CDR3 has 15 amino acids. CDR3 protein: CASRGERGSKETQYF. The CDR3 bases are TGTGCCAGCAGGGGGGAGCGAGGCTCTAAAGAGACCCAGTACTTC.

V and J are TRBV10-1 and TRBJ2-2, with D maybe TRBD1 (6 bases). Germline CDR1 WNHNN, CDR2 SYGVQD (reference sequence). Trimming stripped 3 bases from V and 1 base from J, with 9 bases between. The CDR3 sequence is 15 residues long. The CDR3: CASSDGTLNTGELFF. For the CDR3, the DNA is TGCGCCAGCAGTGACGGGACACTGAACACCGGGGAGCTGTTTTTT.

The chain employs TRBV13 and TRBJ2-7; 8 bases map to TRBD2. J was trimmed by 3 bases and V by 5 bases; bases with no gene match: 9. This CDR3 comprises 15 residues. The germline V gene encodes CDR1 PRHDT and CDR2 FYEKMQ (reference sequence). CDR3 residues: CASSPRDSGNYEQYF. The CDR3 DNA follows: TGTGCCAGCAGCCCCCGAGATAGCGGGAACTACGAGCAGTACTTC.

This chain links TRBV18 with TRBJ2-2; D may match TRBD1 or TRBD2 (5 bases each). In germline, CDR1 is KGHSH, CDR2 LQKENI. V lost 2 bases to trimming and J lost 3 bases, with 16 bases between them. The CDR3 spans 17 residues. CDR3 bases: TGTGCCAGCTCACCAACTAGTCCAGACAGCTACACCGGGGAGCTGTTTTTT. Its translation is CASSPTSPDSYTGELFF.

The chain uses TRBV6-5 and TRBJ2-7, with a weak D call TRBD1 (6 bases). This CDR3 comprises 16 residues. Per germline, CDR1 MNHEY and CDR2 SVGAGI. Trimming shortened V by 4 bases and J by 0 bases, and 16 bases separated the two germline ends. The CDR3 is CASSSQQGTRSYEQYF. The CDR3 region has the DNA TGTGCCAGCAGTTCCCAGCAGGGGACACGCTCCTACGAGCAGTACTTC.

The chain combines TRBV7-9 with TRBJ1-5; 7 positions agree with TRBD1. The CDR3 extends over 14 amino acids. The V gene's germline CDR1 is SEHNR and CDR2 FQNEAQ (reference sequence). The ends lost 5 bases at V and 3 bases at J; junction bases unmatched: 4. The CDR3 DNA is TGTGCCAGCAGCCACGACAGGGCCAATCAGCCCCAGCATTTT. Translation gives CASSHDRANQPQHF.

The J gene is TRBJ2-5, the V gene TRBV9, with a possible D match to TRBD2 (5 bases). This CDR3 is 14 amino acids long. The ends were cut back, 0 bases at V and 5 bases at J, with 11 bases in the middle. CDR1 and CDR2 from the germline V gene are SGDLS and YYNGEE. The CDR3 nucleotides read TGTGCCAGCAGCGTAGAACATTCGGGGGAGACCCAGTACTTC. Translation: CASSVEHSGETQYF.

The CDR3 sequence is CASSVGGSEAFF. The CDR3 region has the DNA TGTGCCAGCAGCGTAGGGGGTTCCGAAGCTTTCTTT. This sequence joins TRBV9 and TRBJ1-1; D call uncertain. Germline V lookup: CDR1 SGDLS, CDR2 YYNGEE. V dropped 0 bases and J dropped 8 bases, with 8 bases sitting between them. The CDR3 has 12 amino acids.

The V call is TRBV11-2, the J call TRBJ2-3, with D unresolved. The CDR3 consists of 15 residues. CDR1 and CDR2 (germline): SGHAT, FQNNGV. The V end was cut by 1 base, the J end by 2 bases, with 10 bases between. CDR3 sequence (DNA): TGTGCCAGCAGCTTAGCATTTCAGTTCACAGATACGCAGTATTTT. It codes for CASSLAFQFTDTQYF.

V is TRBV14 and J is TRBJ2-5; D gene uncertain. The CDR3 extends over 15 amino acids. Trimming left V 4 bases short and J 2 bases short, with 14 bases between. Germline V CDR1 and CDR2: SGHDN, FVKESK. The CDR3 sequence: CASSRFPGLQETQYF. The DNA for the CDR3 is TGTGCCAGCAGCCGTTTCCCCGGGCTGCAAGAGACCCAGTACTTC.

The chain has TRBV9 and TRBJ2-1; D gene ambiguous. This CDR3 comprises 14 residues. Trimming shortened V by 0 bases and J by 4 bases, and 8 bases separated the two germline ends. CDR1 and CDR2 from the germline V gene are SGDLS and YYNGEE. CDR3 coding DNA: TGTGCCAGCAGCGTAGAGATAGAGTACAATGAGCAGTTCTTC. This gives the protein CASSVEIEYNEQFF. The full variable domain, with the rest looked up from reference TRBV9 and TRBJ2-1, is DSGVTQTPKHLITATGQRVTLRCSPRSGDLSVYWYQQSLDQGLQFLIQYYNGEERAKGNILERFSAQQFPDLHSELNLSSLELGDSALYFCASSVEIEYNEQFFGPGTRLTVL.

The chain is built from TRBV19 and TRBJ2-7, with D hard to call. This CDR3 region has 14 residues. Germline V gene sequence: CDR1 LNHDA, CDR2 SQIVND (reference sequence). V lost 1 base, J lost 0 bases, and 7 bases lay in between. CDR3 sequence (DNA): TGTGCCAGTAGTATAGTTCGCAGCTCCTACGAGCAGTACTTC. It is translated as CASSIVRSSYEQYF.

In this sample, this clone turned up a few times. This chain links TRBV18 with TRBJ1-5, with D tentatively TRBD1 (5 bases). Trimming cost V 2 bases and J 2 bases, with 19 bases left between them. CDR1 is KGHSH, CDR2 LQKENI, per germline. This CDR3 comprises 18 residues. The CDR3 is CASSPSHGTGVRNQPQHF. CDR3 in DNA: TGTGCCAGCTCACCATCACATGGGACCGGAGTGCGCAATCAGCCCCAGCATTTT.

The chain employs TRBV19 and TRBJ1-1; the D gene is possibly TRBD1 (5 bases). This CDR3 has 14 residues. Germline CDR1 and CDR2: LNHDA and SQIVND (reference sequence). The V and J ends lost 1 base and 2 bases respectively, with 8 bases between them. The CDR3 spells CASSIGGANTEAFF. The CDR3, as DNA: TGTGCCAGTAGTATAGGTGGGGCCAACACTGAAGCTTTCTTT.

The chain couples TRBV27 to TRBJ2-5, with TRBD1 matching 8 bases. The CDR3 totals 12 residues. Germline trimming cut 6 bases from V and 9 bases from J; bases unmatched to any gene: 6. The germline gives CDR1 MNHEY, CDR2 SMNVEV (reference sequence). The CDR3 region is CASRSTGGPQYF. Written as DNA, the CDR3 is TGTGCCAGCAGATCAACAGGGGGGCCCCAGTACTTC.

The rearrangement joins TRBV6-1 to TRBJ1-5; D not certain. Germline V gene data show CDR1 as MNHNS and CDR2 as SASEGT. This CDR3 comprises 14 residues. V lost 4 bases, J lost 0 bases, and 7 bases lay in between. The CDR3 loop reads CASSGGHSNQPQHF. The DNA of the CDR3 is TGTGCCAGCAGTGGTGGGCATAGCAATCAGCCCCAGCATTTT.

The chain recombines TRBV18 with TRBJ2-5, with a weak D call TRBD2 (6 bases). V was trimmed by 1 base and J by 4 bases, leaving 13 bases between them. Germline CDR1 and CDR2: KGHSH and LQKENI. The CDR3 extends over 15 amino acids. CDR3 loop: CASSPLSGASETQYF. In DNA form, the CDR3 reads TGTGCCAGCTCACCACTTAGCGGCGCTTCAGAGACCCAGTACTTC.

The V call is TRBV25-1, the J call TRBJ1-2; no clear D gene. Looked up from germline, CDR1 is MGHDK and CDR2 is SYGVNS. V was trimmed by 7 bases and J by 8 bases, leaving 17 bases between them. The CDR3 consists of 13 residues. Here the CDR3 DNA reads TGTGCCAGCAAGGCGGTCAACTATGAGGGCTACACCTTC. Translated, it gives CASKAVNYEGYTF.

The CDR3 DNA follows: TGTGCCAGCCTAACCGGGGGCGGGAGGACTGAGCAGTTCTTC. It codes for CASLTGGGRTEQFF. The chain couples TRBV6-6 to TRBJ2-1; 8 bases fit TRBD2. This CDR3 is built from 14 residues. The V gene's germline CDR1 is MNHNY and CDR2 SVGAGI (reference sequence). Trimming at V came to 8 bases and at J to 9 bases, leaving 12 bases not matched to a gene.

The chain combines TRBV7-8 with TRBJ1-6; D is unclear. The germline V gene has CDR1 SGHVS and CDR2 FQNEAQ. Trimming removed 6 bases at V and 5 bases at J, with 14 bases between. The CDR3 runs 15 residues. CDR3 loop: CASSLLPRDNSPLHF. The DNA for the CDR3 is TGTGCCAGCAGTCTCCTACCGAGAGATAATTCACCCCTCCACTTT. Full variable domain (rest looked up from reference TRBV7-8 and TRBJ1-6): GAGVSQSPRYKVAKRGQDVALRCDPISGHVSLFWYQQALGQGPEFLTYFQNEAQLDKSGLPSDRFFAERPEGSVSTLKIQRTQQEDSAVYLCASSLLPRDNSPLHFGNGTRLTVT.

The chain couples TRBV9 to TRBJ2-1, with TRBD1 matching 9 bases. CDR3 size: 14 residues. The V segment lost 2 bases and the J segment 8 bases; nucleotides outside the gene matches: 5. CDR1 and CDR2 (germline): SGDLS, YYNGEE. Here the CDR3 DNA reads TGTGCCAGCAGCGTCGGGACAGGGTCCTATGAGCAGTTCTTC. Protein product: CASSVGTGSYEQFF.

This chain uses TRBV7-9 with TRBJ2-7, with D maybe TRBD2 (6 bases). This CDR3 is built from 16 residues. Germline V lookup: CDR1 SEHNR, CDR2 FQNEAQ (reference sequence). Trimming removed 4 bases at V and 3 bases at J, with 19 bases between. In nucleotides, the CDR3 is TGTGCCAGCAGCTCACCTACCGGGGGAGCTGTCTACGAGCAGTACTTC. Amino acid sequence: CASSSPTGGAVYEQYF.

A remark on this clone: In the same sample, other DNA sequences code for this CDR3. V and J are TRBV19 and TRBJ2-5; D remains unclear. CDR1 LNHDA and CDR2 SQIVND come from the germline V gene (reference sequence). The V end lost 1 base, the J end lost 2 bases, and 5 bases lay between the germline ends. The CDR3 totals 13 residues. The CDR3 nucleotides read TGTGCCAGTAGTATAGGAACTCAAGAGACCCAGTACTTC. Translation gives CASSIGTQETQYF.